This is a list of T cell receptor beta chains from one sample in a study of T cells after yellow fever vaccination. TCRdb analysed the 5' RACE reads with MiXCR anew, one entry per CDR3 protein. The profile covers some 240,000 distinct CDR3 sequences, with about 5.2% appearing a single time and 2.5% to 4% taken by the ten largest. The sample consisted of CD4+ T cells sorted from PBMCs, taken on the day of the yellow fever booster vaccination. The receptors here all came from a young man who received the YFV17D yellow fever vaccine. Each CDR3 is given with its conserved first and last residue. D genes are given only for firm matches. Clone size is shown for a subset of rows, as once, few, many or a class of expanded clone.

clone_size	j_call	d_call	v_call	cdr3_nt	cdr3_aa
many	TRBJ2-3	.	TRBV14	TGTGCCAGCAGCCAAACGACAGATACGCAGTATTTT	CASSQTTDTQYF
.	TRBJ2-2	.	TRBV6-5	TGTGCCAGCAGATCGGGGCAGAACACCGGGGAGCTGTTTTTT	CASRSGQNTGELFF
few	TRBJ2-3	.	TRBV27	TGTGCCAGCAGTTCCCTTCTCACAGATACGCAGTATTTT	CASSSLLTDTQYF
few	TRBJ1-4	.	TRBV10-3	TGTGCCATCAGTGAAAGGGGCTCTAATGAAAAACTGTTTTTT	CAISERGSNEKLFF
few	TRBJ2-3	.	TRBV19	TGTGCCAGTAGTAAGGGGACCACAGATACGCAGTATTTT	CASSKGTTDTQYF
.	TRBJ2-3	.	TRBV6-5	TGTGCCAGCAGGCGCGGGACAGCAATCACAGATACGCAGTATTTT	CASRRGTAITDTQYF
.	TRBJ1-5	.	TRBV28	TGTGCCAGCAGTCCAGGGATCCCCCCCTTAGGGAGCAATCAGCCCCAGCATTTT	CASSPGIPPLGSNQPQHF
few	TRBJ1-6	.	TRBV12-3/TRBV12-4	TGTGCCAGCAGTTTAGATCGGAATTCACCCCTCCACTTT	CASSLDRNSPLHF
many	TRBJ2-3	.	TRBV7-8	TGTGCCAGCAGCTTAGGGTCCGTAATCACGCAGTATTTT	CASSLGSVITQYF
few	TRBJ1-4	.	TRBV28	TGTGCCAGCAGTTTATGGGCAACAGGGCGGGCAAAACTGTTTTTT	CASSLWATGRAKLFF
few	TRBJ2-3	TRBD2	TRBV20-1	TGCAGTGCTAGAGACCCCCGCGGGGGGGCCACAGATACGCAGTATTTT	CSARDPRGGATDTQYF
many	TRBJ2-3	.	TRBV7-3	TGTGCCAGCAGCTTACCTGACACAGATACGCAGTATTTT	CASSLPDTDTQYF
many	TRBJ2-7	.	TRBV5-1	TGCGCCAGCAGCTCGGGCCCTCCACCCTACGAGCAGTACTTC	CASSSGPPPYEQYF
many	TRBJ2-3	.	TRBV5-1	TGCGCCAGCAGCTTGGTAGTAGGGTTTTCGGCAGATACGCAGTATTTT	CASSLVVGFSADTQYF
.	TRBJ1-1	.	TRBV7-3	TGTGCCAGCAGCTTAAGGTGGGGGGGGAGTGGAACTGAAGCTTTCTTT	CASSLRWGGSGTEAFF